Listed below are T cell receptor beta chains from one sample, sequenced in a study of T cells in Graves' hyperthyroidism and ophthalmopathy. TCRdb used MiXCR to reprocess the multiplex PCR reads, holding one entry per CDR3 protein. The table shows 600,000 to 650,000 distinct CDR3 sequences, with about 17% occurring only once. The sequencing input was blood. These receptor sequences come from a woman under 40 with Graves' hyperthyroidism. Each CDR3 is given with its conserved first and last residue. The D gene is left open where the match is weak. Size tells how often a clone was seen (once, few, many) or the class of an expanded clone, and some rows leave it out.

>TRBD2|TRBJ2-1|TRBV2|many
TGTGCCAGCAGGAGGGACTACCCTACCTACAATGAGCAGTTCTTC
CASRRDYPTYNEQFF
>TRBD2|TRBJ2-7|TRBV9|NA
TGTGCCAGCAGCCGCGGGGGGACGGCGAACGAGCAGTACTTC
CASSRGGTANEQYF
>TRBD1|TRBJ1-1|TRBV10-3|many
TGTGCCATCAGGATGACAGGGGGCACTGAAGCTTTCTTT
CAIRMTGGTEAFF
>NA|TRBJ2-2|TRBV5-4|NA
TGTGCCAGCAGCTTGGGATGGAACACCGGGGAGCTGTTTTTT
CASSLGWNTGELFF
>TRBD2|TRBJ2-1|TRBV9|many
TGTGCCAGCAGCCCCAGCGGGAGCTCCTACAATGAGCAGTTCTTC
CASSPSGSSYNEQFF
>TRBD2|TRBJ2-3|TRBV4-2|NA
TGTGCCAGCAGCCTACTGCCCTACGGGAGGACAGATACGCAGTATTTT
CASSLLPYGRTDTQYF
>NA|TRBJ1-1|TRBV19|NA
TGTGCCAGTAGTCCCAGGGCGTACACTGAAGCTTTCTTT
CASSPRAYTEAFF
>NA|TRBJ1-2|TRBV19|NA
TGTGCCAGTAGCCCCGGGGCAGGGAATGGCTACACCTTC
CASSPGAGNGYTF
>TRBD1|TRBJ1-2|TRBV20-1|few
TGCAGTGCTAGTGCCCTCACAGGGGGCGGTAGGGGCTACACCTTC
CSASALTGGGRGYTF
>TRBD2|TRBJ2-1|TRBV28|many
TGTGCCAGCATCGCGACTAGCGGGAGTTTGGATGAGCAGTTCTTC
CASIATSGSLDEQFF
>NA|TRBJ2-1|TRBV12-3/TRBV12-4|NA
TGTGCCAGCAGTACCCCTGGGGGGGCGCGGAGACAGTTCTTC
CASSTPGGARRQFF
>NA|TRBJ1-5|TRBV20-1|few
TGCAGTGCTAGAGACGGGCCGATGAGCAATCAGCCCCAGCATTTT
CSARDGPMSNQPQHF
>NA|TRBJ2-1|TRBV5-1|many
TGCGCCAGCAGCTTGTACGATGAGCAGTTCTTC
CASSLYDEQFF
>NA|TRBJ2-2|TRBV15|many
TGTGCCACCAGCCGGAGACTAGAAACCGGGGAGCTGTTTTTT
CATSRRLETGELFF
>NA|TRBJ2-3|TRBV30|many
TGTGCCTGCGACGACGGGAGTAGCACAGATACGCAGTATTTT
CACDDGSSTDTQYF